These 21 T cell receptor beta chains were sequenced from one sample in a study of OX40 agonist ivuxolimab in advanced cancers. This table comes from immunoSEQ multiplex PCR, and its TCRdb copy is limited to in-frame clones, with some not included. The sample holds approximately 94,000 clones, around 93% seen once. The sequenced sample was CD4+ or CD8+ T cells sorted from blood, obtained in a trial of the OX40 agonist ivuxolimab. The receptors originated from an adult with an advanced solid tumor such as melanoma, head and neck, liver or kidney cancer.

The J gene is TRBJ1-5, the V gene TRBV11-2, with D possibly TRBD1 on 5 matching bases. Trimming took off 0 bases at V and 5 bases at J, with 8 bases between the two ends. The CDR3 contains 14 residues. Germline loops: CDR1 SGHAT, CDR2 FQNNGV. The CDR3 spells CASSLDRVDQPQHF. The CDR3 DNA follows: TGTGCCAGCAGCTTAGACAGGGTAGATCAGCCCCAGCATTTT.

V gene TRBV5-6 combines with J gene TRBJ2-1; maybe TRBD2 (6 bases). The CDR3 has 16 amino acids. Germline-derived CDR1 and CDR2 are SGHDT and YYEEEE. V was shortened by 4 bases and J by 4 bases, with 18 bases between the two germline ends. Written as DNA, the CDR3 is TGTGCCAGCAGCCCCTTGCGTACGGGAGCTTACAATGAGCAGTTCTTC. Protein: CASSPLRTGAYNEQFF.

The chain couples TRBV7-2 to TRBJ2-5; no definite D call. CDR1 and CDR2 from the germline V gene are SGHTA and FQGNSA. With 4 bases removed from V and 1 base from J, the gap between germline ends came to 4 bases. The CDR3 has 12 amino acids. This chain's CDR3 is CASSSPQETQYF. CDR3 nucleotide sequence: TGTGCCAGCAGCTCCCCCCAAGAGACCCAGTACTTC.

This chain uses TRBV6-5 with TRBJ1-5; TRBD1 matches at 8 bases. V lost 6 bases to trimming and J lost 2 bases; unmatched junction nucleotides: 6. Germline-derived CDR1 and CDR2 are MNHEY and SVGAGI. CDR3 length: 15 residues. The CDR3, as DNA: TGTGCCAGCAGGGGCGGACAGGGCGGCAATCAGCCCCAGCATTTT. Amino acids: CASRGGQGGNQPQHF.

The chain employs TRBV5-1 and TRBJ2-2; D is perhaps TRBD2 (5 bases). V gave up 3 bases and J gave up 0 bases, with 12 bases separating them. Germline V lookup: CDR1 SGHRS, CDR2 YFSETQ. This CDR3 is built from 16 residues. This CDR3 is CASSSGLLANTGELFF. In nucleotides, the CDR3 is TGCGCCAGCAGCTCCGGACTCTTAGCGAACACCGGGGAGCTGTTTTTT.

V usage is TRBV19 and J usage is TRBJ2-5; 12 bases fit TRBD2. J gave up 3 bases and V 4 bases, and 0 bases lay outside the gene matches. There are 14 residues in the CDR3. Germline CDR1 and CDR2: LNHDA and SQIVND (reference sequence). The CDR3, as DNA: TGTGCCAGTAGTAGACTAGCGGGAGAAGAGACCCAGTACTTC. Amino acid sequence: CASSRLAGEETQYF.

The count of this clone is one. The chain has TRBV19 and TRBJ2-1, with 9 bases identical to TRBD2. The CDR3 runs to 15 residues. V lost 3 bases and J lost 7; bases outside the gene matches: 7. CDR1 is LNHDA and CDR2 is SQIVND in the germline V gene (reference sequence). In DNA form, the CDR3 reads TGTGCCAGTAGTATGCGGGGTCTAGCGGGGAATGAGCAGTTCTTC. Its protein product is CASSMRGLAGNEQFF.

The rearrangement links TRBV6-6 to TRBJ1-1; a weak D match, TRBD1 (6 bases). CDR3 size: 12 residues. The ends were cut back, 0 bases at V and 8 bases at J, with 7 bases in the middle. CDR1 MNHNY and CDR2 SVGAGI come from the germline V gene (reference sequence). The CDR3 DNA follows: TGTGCCAGCAGTTACTCGACAGGAGAAGCTTTCTTT. Translated, it gives CASSYSTGEAFF.

This sequence joins TRBV9 and TRBJ2-2; 13 nucleotides align to TRBD2. Germline V gives CDR1 SGDLS, CDR2 YYNGEE. Trimming removed 4 bases from V and 5 bases from J; junction bases left unmatched: 11. This CDR3 comprises 18 residues. The CDR3 coding sequence is TGTGCCAGCAGCCAAAAACTCGGACTAGCGGGAGAAACCGGGGAGCTGTTTTTT. Protein product: CASSQKLGLAGETGELFF.

This chain uses TRBV6-1 with TRBJ1-2; D is undetermined. V was cut by 0 bases and J by 13 bases, with 9 bases left in between. Germline loops: CDR1 MNHNS, CDR2 SASEGT. The CDR3 has 11 residues. CDR3 sequence (DNA): TGTGCCAGCAGTGAAGCAGCAGTCTTCACCTTC. Amino acid sequence: CASSEAAVFTF.

CDR3 residues: CASSSGQYNEQFF. For the CDR3, the DNA is TGTGCCAGCAGCTCCGGACAGTACAATGAGCAGTTCTTC. The rearrangement joins TRBV7-3 to TRBJ2-1, with D possibly being TRBD1 (6 bases). The CDR3 runs 13 residues. V lost 4 bases and J 4 bases, leaving 8 bases between the germline ends. CDR1 is SGHTA and CDR2 is FQGTGA in the germline V gene.

For the CDR3, the DNA is TGTGCCAGTAGTATCGCTGGGACAGGCGACTCCTACGAGCAGTACTTC. Encoded protein: CASSIAGTGDSYEQYF. The V gene is TRBV19, the J gene TRBJ2-7; 8 nucleotides line up with TRBD1. From germline, CDR1 is LNHDA and CDR2 SQIVND (reference sequence). The CDR3 contains 16 residues. With 3 bases clipped from V and 0 bases from J, the junction kept 7 bases outside the gene matches.

V is TRBV20-1 and J is TRBJ2-2; D is undetermined. Trimming cost V 3 bases and J 3 bases, with 2 bases left between them. The CDR3 runs 11 residues. CDR1 is DFQATT and CDR2 is SNEGSKA in the germline V gene (reference sequence). The CDR3 region is CSARHTGELFF. As DNA, the CDR3 is TGCAGTGCTAGGCACACCGGGGAGCTGTTTTTT.

V usage is TRBV6-1 and J usage is TRBJ1-5; the D is unclear. Trimming left V 2 bases short and J 4 bases short, with 9 bases between. The germline V gene encodes CDR1 MNHNS and CDR2 SASEGT. This CDR3 region has 14 residues. CDR3 bases: TGTGCCAGCAGTGAACGGAGAGGGAATCAGCCCCAGCATTTT. Protein: CASSERRGNQPQHF.

The genes are TRBV7-9 and TRBJ2-1, with 7 nucleotides matching TRBD2. Germline CDR1 is SEHNR and CDR2 is FQNEAQ (reference sequence). This CDR3 spans 15 amino acids. With 5 bases clipped from V and 0 bases from J, the junction kept 4 bases outside the gene matches. The CDR3 DNA follows: TGTGCCAGCAGCCGCGGCGGGGGCTCCTACAATGAGCAGTTCTTC. It specifies CASSRGGGSYNEQFF.

The chain employs TRBV10-3 and TRBJ2-3; TRBD1 or TRBD2 may be the D gene (5 bases each). Germline V gene sequence: CDR1 ENHRY, CDR2 SYGVKD. There are 15 residues in the CDR3. The V end lost 6 bases, the J end lost 1 base, and 14 bases lay between the germline ends. The CDR3 region is CAIRSPGRGTDTQYF. Here the CDR3 DNA reads TGTGCCATCAGGTCCCCGGGACGAGGCACAGATACGCAGTATTTT.

This rearrangement joins TRBV19 to TRBJ2-3; D remains ambiguous. Deletions cut 7 bases from V and 7 bases from J, with 12 bases between. The CDR3 is 12 residues long. CDR1 and CDR2 from the germline V gene are LNHDA and SQIVND (reference sequence). CDR3 region: CASTNLGYTQYF. The CDR3 DNA sequence: TGTGCCAGTACCAATCTGGGGTATACGCAGTATTTT.

The V gene is TRBV4-1, the J gene TRBJ2-1; 10 bases are shared with TRBD2. The CDR3 has 18 amino acids. V trimming: 1 base; J trimming: 5 bases; junction bases outside the gene matches: 11. Germline V gives CDR1 MGHRA, CDR2 YSYEKL. The CDR3 DNA sequence: TGCGCCAGCAGCCAAGCACCCGGTGGAGCGGGGGGGGACAATGAGCAGTTCTTC. It codes for CASSQAPGGAGGDNEQFF.

The V gene is TRBV5-6, the J gene TRBJ2-7; possible D gene TRBD1, 5 bases. The CDR3 has 13 residues. Trimming removed 4 bases at V and 1 base at J, with 9 bases between. The germline gives CDR1 SGHDT, CDR2 YYEEEE. The CDR3 sequence is CASSKDTSYEQYF. CDR3 bases: TGTGCCAGCAGCAAGGACACATCCTACGAGCAGTACTTC. Supplemented by reference TRBV5-6 and TRBJ2-7, the full variable domain reads DAGVTQSPTHLIKTRGQQVTLRCSPKSGHDTVSWYQQALGQGPQFIFQYYEEEERQRGNFPDRFSGHQFPNYSSELNVNALLLGDSALYLCASSKDTSYEQYFGPGTRLTVT.

The chain links TRBV5-1 to TRBJ2-6; D gene uncertain. V gave up 4 bases and J gave up 0 bases, with 8 bases separating them. Germline CDR1 reads SGHRS; CDR2 reads YFSETQ. There are 15 residues in the CDR3. CDR3 in DNA: TGCGCCAGCAGCAGGGATAACTCTGGGGCCAACGTCCTGACTTTC. Translated: CASSRDNSGANVLTF.

This chain links TRBV5-1 with TRBJ2-5; 13 bases line up with TRBD2. CDR3 length: 16 amino acids. With V trimmed by 5 bases and J by 4 bases, 8 bases remained unmatched. Germline V gene lookup returns CDR1 SGHRS and CDR2 YFSETQ. The CDR3 reads CASRYGLAGEGETQYF. DNA for the CDR3: TGCGCCAGCAGATATGGACTAGCGGGAGAAGGAGAGACCCAGTACTTC.